The text below deals with one TCR beta chain. The sample comes from a study of immune evolution from preneoplasia to lung adenocarcinoma. CDR3 length: 15 residues. V gave up 8 bases and J gave up 5 bases; unmatched junction bases: 14. The germline CDR1 and CDR2 sequences are SGHAT and FQDESV (reference sequence). Assay: immunoSEQ multiplex PCR; the TCRdb copy retains only in-frame clones and omits some. The table lists about 4,300 clones, around 77% of them singletons. Input material: FFPE minimally invasive lung adenocarcinoma tissue. This receptor was obtained from a person between 55 and 80 years old with lung adenocarcinoma. V and J are TRBV11-1 and TRBJ2-5; TRBD1 matches at 7 bases. Written as DNA, the CDR3 is TGTGCCAGCTCGAGGGGGCTGCGGTTGGAGGAGACCCAGTACTTC. Its protein is CASSRGLRLEETQYF. The whole variable domain, filled in from reference TRBV11-1 and TRBJ2-5, reads EAEVAQSPRYKITEKSQAVAFWCDPISGHATLYWYRQILGQGPELLVQFQDESVVDDSQLPKDRFSAERLKGVDSTLKIQPAELGDSAMYLCASSRGLRLEETQYFGPGTRLLVL.